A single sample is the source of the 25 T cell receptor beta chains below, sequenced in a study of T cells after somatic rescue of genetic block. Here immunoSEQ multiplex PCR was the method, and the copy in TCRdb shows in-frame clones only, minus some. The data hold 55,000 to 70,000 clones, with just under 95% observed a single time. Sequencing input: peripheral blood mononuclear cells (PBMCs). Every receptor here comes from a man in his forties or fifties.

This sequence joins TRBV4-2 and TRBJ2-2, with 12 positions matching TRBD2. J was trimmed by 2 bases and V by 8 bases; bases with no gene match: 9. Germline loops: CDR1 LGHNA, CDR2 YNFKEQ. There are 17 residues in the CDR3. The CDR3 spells CASGRLLAGGNTGELFF. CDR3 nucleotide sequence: TGTGCCAGCGGCCGTCTACTAGCGGGGGGAAACACCGGGGAGCTGTTTTTT.

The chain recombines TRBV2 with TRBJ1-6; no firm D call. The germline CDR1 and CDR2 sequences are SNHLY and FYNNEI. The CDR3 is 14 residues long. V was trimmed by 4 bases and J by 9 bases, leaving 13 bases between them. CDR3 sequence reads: CASSGQTRGSPLHF. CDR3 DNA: TGTGCCAGCAGTGGGCAGACACGAGGTTCACCCCTCCACTTT.

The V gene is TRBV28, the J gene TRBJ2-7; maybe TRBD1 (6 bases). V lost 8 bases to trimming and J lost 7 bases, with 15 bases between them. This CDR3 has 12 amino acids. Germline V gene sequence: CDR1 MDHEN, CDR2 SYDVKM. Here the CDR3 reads CASLQGQEEQYF. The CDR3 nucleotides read TGTGCCAGCCTCCAGGGGCAAGAGGAGCAGTACTTC.

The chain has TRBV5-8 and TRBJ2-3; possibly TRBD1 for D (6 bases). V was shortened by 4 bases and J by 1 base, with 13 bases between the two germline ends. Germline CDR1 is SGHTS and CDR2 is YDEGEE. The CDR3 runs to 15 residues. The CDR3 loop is CASSVYGGGTDTQYF. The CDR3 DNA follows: TGTGCCAGCAGCGTTTATGGGGGCGGCACAGATACGCAGTATTTT.

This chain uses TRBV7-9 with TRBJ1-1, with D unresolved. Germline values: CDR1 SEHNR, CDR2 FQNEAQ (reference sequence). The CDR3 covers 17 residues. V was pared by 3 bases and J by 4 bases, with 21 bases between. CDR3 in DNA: TGTGCCAGCAGCTTTACTTCCTCTATGATTTACGGCACTGAAGCTTTCTTT. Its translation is CASSFTSSMIYGTEAFF.

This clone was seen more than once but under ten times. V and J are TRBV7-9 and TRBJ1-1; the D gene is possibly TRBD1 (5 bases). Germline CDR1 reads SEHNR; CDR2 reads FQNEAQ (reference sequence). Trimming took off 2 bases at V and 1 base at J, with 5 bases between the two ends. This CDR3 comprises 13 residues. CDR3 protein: CASSLTGNTEAFF. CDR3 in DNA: TGTGCCAGCAGCTTAACAGGGAACACTGAAGCTTTCTTT.

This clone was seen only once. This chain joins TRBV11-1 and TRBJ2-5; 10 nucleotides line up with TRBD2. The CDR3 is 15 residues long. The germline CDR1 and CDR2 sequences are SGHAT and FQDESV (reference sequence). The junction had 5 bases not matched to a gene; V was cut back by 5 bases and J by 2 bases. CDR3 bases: TGTGCCAGCAGCCATAGCGGGGGGCGACAAGAGACCCAGTACTTC. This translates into CASSHSGGRQETQYF.

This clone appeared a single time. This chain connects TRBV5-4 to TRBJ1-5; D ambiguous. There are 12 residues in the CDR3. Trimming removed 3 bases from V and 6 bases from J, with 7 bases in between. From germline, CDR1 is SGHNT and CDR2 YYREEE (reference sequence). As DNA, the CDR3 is TGTGCCAGCAGCTACAGATTTCAGCCCCAGCATTTT. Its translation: CASSYRFQPQHF.

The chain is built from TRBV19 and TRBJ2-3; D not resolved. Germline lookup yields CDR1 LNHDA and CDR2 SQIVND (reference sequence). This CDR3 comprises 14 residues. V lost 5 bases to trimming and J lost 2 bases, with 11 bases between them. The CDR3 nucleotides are TGTGCCAGTAGTCCCGGGCCTTCCACAGATACGCAGTATTTT. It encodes CASSPGPSTDTQYF.

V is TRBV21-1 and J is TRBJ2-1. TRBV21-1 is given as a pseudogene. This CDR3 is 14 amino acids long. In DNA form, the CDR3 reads TGTGCCAGCAGCGGCCACGGCTCCTACAATGAGCAGTTCTTC. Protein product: CASSGHGSYNEQFF.

The CDR3 spells CASSLLLGTGSSYEQYF. The CDR3 region has the DNA TGTGCCAGCAGCTTACTTCTAGGGACAGGGAGCTCCTACGAGCAGTACTTC. This sequence joins TRBV7-9 and TRBJ2-7; 9 positions match TRBD1. The CDR3 covers 17 residues. Germline V gene sequence: CDR1 SEHNR, CDR2 FQNEAQ (reference sequence). The ends lost 2 bases at V and 0 bases at J; junction bases unmatched: 8.

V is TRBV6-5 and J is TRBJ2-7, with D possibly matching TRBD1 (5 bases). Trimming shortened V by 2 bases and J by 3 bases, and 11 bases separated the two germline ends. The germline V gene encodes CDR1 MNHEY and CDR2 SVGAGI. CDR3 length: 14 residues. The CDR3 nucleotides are TGTGCCAGCAGTTACGGCCAGGGCGGCTACGAGCAGTACTTC. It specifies CASSYGQGGYEQYF.

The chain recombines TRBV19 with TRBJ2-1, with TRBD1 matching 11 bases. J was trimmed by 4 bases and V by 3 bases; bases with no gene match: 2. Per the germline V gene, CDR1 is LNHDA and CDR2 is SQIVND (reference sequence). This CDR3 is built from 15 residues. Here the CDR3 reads CASSIGDRGYNEQFF. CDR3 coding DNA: TGTGCCAGTAGTATCGGGGACAGGGGGTACAATGAGCAGTTCTTC.

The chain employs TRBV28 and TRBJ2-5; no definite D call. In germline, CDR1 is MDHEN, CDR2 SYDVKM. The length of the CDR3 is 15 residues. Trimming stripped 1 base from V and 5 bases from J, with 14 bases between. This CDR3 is CASSLSYRVWETQYF. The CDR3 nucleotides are TGTGCCAGCAGTTTATCTTACCGGGTTTGGGAGACCCAGTACTTC.

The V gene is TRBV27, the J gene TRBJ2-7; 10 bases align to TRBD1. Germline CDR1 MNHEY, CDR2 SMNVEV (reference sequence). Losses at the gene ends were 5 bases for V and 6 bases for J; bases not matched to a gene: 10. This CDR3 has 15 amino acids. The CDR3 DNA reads TGTGCCAGCAGTCCCACACCGGGACAGGGGCGCGAGCAGTACTTC. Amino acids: CASSPTPGQGREQYF.

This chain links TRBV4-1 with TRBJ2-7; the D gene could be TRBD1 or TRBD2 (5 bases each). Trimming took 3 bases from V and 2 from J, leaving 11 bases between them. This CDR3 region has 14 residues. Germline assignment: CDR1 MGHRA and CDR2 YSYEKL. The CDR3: CASSHGTEAYEQYF. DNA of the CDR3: TGCGCCAGCAGCCATGGGACGGAAGCCTACGAGCAGTACTTC.

CDR3 region: CASSQDGDRRGTQYF. The CDR3 DNA reads TGTGCCAGCAGCCAAGATGGAGACCGGCGCGGGACCCAGTACTTC. The chain links TRBV14 to TRBJ2-5, with D hard to call. The CDR3 consists of 15 residues. Germline V CDR1 and CDR2: SGHDN, FVKESK. Trimming cost V 0 bases and J 7 bases, with 15 bases left between them.

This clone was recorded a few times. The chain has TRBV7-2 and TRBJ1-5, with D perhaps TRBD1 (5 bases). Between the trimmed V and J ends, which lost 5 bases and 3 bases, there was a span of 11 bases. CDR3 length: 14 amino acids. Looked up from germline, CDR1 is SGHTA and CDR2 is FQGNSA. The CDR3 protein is CASSLGHFNQPQHF. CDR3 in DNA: TGTGCCAGCAGCCTAGGACACTTCAATCAGCCCCAGCATTTT.

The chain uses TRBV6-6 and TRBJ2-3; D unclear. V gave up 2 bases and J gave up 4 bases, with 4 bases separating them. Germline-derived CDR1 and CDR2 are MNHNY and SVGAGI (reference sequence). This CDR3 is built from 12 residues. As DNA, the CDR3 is TGTGCCAGCAGTTACGAGTCAGATACGCAGTATTTT. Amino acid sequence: CASSYESDTQYF.

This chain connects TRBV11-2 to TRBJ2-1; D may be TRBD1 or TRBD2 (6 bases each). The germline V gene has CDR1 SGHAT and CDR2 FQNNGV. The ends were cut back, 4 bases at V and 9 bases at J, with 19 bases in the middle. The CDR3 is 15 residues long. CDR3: CASSSRGVPDAEQFF. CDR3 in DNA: TGTGCCAGCAGCTCGAGGGGGGTACCGGACGCTGAGCAGTTCTTC.

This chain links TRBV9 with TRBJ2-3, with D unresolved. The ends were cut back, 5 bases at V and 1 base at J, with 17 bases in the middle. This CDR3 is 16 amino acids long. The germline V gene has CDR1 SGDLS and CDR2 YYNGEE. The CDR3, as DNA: TGTGCCAGCAGTGCCTCGGGTGCGACGGGCACAGATACGCAGTATTTT. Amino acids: CASSASGATGTDTQYF. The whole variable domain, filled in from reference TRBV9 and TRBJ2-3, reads DSGVTQTPKHLITATGQRVTLRCSPRSGDLSVYWYQQSLDQGLQFLIQYYNGEERAKGNILERFSAQQFPDLHSELNLSSLELGDSALYFCASSASGATGTDTQYFGPGTRLTVL.

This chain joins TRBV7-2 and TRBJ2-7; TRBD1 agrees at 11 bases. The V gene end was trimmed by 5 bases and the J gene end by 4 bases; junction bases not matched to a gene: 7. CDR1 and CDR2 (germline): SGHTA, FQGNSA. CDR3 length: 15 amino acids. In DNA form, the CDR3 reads TGTGCCAGCAGCCCACGGACAGGGGGCACTTACGAGCAGTACTTC. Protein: CASSPRTGGTYEQYF.

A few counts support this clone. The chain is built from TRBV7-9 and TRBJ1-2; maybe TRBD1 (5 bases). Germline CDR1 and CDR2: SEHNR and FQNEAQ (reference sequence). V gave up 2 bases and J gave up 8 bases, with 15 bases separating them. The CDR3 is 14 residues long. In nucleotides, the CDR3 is TGTGCCAGCAGCTTACGAGGGACGACGATGGGCTACACCTTC. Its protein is CASSLRGTTMGYTF.

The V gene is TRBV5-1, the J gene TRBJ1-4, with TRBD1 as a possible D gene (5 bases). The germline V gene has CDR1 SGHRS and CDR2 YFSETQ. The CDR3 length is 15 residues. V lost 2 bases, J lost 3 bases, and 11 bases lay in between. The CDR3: CASSFSRQSNEKLFF. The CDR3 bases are TGCGCCAGCAGCTTTTCGAGACAGTCTAATGAAAAACTGTTTTTT.

CDR3 nucleotide sequence: TGCAGCGCCTCAGACGGGGCTACCTACGAGCAGTACTTC. Translated: CSASDGATYEQYF. The chain uses TRBV29-1 and TRBJ2-7; D might be TRBD1 or TRBD2, each matching 5 bases. In germline, CDR1 is SQVTM, CDR2 ANQGSEA. This CDR3 region has 13 residues. Trimming left V 7 bases short and J 2 bases short, with 15 bases between.